The entry below gives a single T cell receptor beta chain sequence along with its context. Its target is not known. Per the study methods: Sample TCR counts, which ranged from 23,224 to 690,600, had a median of 95,638. TCRdb recomputed calls from the RACE reads with MiXCR, one row per CDR3 protein. The V and J calls follow TCRdb's processing rather than the paper's. The data hold tens of thousands of distinct CDR3 sequences, with roughly a tenth observed a single time. The sample is drawn from a study of human T cells and chemical hapten exposure. Study-level findings and limits: While controls formed fewer of them, expanded TCRs formed significantly more large CDR3 similarity clusters.

The time point is: pre-sensitization, week 0. The treatment denotes: therapeutic diphenylcyclopropenone sensitization with weekly scalp DPC. The CDR3 runs to 14 residues. The V end was cut by 0 bases, the J end by 5 bases, with 12 bases between. The germline gives CDR1 DFQATT, CDR2 SNEGSKA (reference sequence). The sequence was obtained from a middle-aged woman with alopecia areata. Some clones in this sample may be carry-over from other donors' samples. The J gene is TRBJ2-3, the V gene TRBV20-1, with D unresolved. The source material was whole blood, sampled in connection with sensitization to the hapten diphenylcyclopropenone (DPC). In DNA, the CDR3 is TGCAGTGCTAGAGATCCGGTTAACATAGATACGCAGTATTTT. Protein product: CSARDPVNIDTQYF.